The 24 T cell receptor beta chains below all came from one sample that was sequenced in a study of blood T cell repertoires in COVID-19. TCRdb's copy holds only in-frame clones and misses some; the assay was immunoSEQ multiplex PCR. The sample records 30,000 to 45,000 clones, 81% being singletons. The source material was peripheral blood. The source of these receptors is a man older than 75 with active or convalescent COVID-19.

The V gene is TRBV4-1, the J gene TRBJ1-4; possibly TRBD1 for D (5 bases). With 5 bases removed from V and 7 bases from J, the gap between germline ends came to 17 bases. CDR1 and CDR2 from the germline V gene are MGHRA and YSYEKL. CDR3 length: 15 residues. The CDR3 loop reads CASSKPQGGGEKLFF. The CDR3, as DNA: TGCGCCAGCAGCAAGCCCCAGGGAGGTGGTGAAAAACTGTTTTTT.

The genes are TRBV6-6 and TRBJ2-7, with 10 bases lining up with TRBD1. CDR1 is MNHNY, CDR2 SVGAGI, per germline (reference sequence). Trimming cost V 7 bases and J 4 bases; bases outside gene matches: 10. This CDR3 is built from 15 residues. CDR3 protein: CASTDRGPYRYEQYF. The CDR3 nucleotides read TGTGCCAGCACCGACAGGGGGCCGTATCGATACGAGCAGTACTTC.

CDR3 loop: CASSLGGVPGTDTQYF. In DNA, the CDR3 is TGTGCCAGCAGTTTGGGGGGAGTCCCCGGCACAGATACGCAGTATTTT. The gene calls are TRBV27 and TRBJ2-3, with D possibly matching TRBD2 (6 bases). Trimming shortened V by 3 bases and J by 1 base, and 14 bases separated the two germline ends. The CDR3 totals 16 residues. CDR1 and CDR2 (germline): MNHEY, SMNVEV (reference sequence).

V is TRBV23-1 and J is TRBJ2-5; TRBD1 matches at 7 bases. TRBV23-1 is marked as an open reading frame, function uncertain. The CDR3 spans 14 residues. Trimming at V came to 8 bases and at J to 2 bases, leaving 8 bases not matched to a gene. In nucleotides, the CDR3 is TGCGCCAGCCGGCTCCGGGACAGACAAGAGACCCAGTACTTC. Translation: CASRLRDRQETQYF.

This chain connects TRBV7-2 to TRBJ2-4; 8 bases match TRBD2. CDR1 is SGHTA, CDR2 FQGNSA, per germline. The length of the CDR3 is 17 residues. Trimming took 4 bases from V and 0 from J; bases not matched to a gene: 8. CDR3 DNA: TGTGCCAGCAGCTCCCGGACTAGCAATGGAGCCAAAAACATTCAGTACTTC. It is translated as CASSSRTSNGAKNIQYF.

The CDR3 loop is CASRRTPGGRGHSGANVLTF. CDR3 DNA sequence: TGTGCCAGTCGACGAACACCGGGGGGCAGGGGGCACTCTGGGGCCAACGTCCTGACTTTC. This chain connects TRBV19 to TRBJ2-6, with D perhaps matching TRBD1 (8 bases). Germline V CDR1 and CDR2: LNHDA, SQIVND (reference sequence). The CDR3 runs to 20 residues. The V end was cut by 8 bases, the J end by 0 bases, with 26 bases between. The whole variable domain, remainder taken from reference TRBV19 and TRBJ2-6, is DGGITQSPKYLFRKEGQNVTLSCEQNLNHDAMYWYRQDPGQGLRLIYYSQIVNDFQKGDIAEGYSVSREKKESFPLTVTSAQKNPTAFYLCASRRTPGGRGHSGANVLTFGAGSRLTVL.

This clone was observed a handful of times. CDR3 nucleotides: TGCGCCAGCAGCCAAGACCCAGCGGGGGGGCGCGAGCAGTACTTC. It encodes CASSQDPAGGREQYF. The gene calls are TRBV4-3 and TRBJ2-7, with 10 bases matching TRBD2. Germline assignment: CDR1 LGHNA and CDR2 YSLEER. The J segment lost 6 bases and the V segment lost 0 bases, leaving 5 bases of the junction unmatched. This CDR3 spans 15 amino acids.

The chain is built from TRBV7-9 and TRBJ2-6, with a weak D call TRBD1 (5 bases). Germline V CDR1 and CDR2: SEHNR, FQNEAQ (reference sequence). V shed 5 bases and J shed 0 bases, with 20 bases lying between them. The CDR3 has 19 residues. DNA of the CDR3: TGTGCCAGCAGCGGTGGACAATCAATACGAACCTCTGGGGCCAACGTCCTGACTTTC. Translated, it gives CASSGGQSIRTSGANVLTF.

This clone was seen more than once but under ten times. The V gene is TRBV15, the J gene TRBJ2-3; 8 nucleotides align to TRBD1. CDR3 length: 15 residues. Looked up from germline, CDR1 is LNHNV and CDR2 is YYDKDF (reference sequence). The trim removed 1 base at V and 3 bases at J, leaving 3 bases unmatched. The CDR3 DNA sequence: TGTGCCACCAGCAGAGGGGGACAGGAAACAGATACGCAGTATTTT. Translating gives CATSRGGQETDTQYF. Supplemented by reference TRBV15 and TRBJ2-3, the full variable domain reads DAMVIQNPRYQVTQFGKPVTLSCSQTLNHNVMYWYQQKSSQAPKLLFHYYDKDFNNEADTPDNFQSRRPNTSFCFLDIRSPGLGDTAMYLCATSRGGQETDTQYFGPGTRLTVL.

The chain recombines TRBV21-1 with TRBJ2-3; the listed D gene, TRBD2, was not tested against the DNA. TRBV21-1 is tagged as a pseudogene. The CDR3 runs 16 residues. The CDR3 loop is CASSKGSDLGTDTQYF. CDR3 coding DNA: TGTGCCAGCAGCAAAGGCAGCGACCTCGGCACAGATACGCAGTATTTT.

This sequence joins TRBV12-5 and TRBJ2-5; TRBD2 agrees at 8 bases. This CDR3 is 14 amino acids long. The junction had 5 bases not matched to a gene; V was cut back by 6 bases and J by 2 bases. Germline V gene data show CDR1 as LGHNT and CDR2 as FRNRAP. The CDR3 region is CASGTGGGQETQYF. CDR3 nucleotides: TGTGCTAGTGGCACCGGCGGGGGGCAAGAGACCCAGTACTTC.

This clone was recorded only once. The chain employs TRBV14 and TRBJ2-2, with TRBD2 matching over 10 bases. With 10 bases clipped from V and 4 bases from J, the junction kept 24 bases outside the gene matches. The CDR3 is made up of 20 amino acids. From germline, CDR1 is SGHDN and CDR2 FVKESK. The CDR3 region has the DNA TGTGCCACCTCTCCAACCCCCCCTCTAGCGGGAGAGAGGATCACCGGGGAGCTGTTTTTT. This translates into CATSPTPPLAGERITGELFF.

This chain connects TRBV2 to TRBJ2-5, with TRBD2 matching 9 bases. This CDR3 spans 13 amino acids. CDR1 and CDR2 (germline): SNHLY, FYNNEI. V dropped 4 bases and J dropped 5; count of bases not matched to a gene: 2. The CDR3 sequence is CASSGTSEETQYF. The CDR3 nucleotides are TGTGCCAGCAGTGGGACTAGCGAGGAGACCCAGTACTTC.

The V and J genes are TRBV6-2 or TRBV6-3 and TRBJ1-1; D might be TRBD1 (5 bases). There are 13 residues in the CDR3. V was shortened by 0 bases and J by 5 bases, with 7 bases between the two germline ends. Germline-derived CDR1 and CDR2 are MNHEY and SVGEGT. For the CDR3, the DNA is TGTGCCAGCAGTTACTCCAGGGCAACTGAAGCTTTCTTT. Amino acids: CASSYSRATEAFF.

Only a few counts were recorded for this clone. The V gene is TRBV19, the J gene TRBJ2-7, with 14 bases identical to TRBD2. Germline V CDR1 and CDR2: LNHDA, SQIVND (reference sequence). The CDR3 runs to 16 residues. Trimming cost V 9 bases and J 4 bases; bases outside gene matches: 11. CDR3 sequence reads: CASRGLAGAGRYEQYF. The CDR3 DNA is TGTGCCAGCCGGGGACTAGCGGGAGCGGGTCGGTACGAGCAGTACTTC.

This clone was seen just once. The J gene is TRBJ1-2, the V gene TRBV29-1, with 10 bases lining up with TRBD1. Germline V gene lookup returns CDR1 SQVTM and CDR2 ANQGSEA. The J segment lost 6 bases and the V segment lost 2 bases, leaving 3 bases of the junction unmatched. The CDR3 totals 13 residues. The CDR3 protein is CSVESGTGDGYTF. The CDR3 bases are TGCAGCGTTGAATCTGGGACAGGGGATGGCTACACCTTC.

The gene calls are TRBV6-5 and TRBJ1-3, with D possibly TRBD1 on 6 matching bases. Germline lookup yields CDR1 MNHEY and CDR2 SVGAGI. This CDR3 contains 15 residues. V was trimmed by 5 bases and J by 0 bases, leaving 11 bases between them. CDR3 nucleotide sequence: TGTGCCAGCAGTCCGGACAGAAACTCTGGAAACACCATATATTTT. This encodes CASSPDRNSGNTIYF.

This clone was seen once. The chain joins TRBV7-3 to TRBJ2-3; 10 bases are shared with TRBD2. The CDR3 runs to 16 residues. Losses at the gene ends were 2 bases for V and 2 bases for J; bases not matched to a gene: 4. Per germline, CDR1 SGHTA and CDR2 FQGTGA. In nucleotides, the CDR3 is TGTGCCAGCAGCTTAGAAGCGGGGGGGTTCACAGATACGCAGTATTTT. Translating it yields CASSLEAGGFTDTQYF. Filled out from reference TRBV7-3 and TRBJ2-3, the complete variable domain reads GAGVSQTPSNKVTEKGKYVELRCDPISGHTALYWYRQSLGQGPEFLIYFQGTGAADDSGLPNDRFFAVRPEGSVSTLKIQRTERGDSAVYLCASSLEAGGFTDTQYFGPGTRLTVL.

CDR3 residues: CASSFWTSGNTPRYEQYF. The CDR3 DNA is TGCGCCAGCAGCTTCTGGACTAGCGGGAACACTCCCAGATACGAGCAGTACTTC. The V gene is TRBV5-1, the J gene TRBJ2-7, with 12 bases lining up with TRBD2. V lost 2 bases, J lost 4 bases, and 13 bases stayed unmatched. CDR1 is SGHRS, CDR2 YFSETQ, per germline. CDR3 size: 18 residues.

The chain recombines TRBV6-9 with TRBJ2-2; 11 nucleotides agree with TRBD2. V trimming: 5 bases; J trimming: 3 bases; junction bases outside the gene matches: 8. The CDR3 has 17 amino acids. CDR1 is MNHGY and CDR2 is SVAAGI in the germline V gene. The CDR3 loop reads CASSRAGLAADTGELFF. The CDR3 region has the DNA TGTGCCAGCAGTCGCGCGGGACTAGCGGCAGACACCGGGGAGCTGTTTTTT.

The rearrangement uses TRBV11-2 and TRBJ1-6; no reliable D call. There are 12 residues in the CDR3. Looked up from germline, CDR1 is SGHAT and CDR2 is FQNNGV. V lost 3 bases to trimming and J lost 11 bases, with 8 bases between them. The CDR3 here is CASSLAVPPLHF. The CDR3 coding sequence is TGTGCCAGCAGCTTGGCTGTGCCACCCCTCCACTTT.

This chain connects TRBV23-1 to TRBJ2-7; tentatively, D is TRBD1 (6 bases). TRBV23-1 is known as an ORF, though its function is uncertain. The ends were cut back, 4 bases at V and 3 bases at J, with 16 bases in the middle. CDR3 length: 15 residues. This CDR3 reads CASSRPTGHRYEQYF. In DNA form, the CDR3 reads TGCGCCAGCAGTCGGCCCACAGGGCATCGCTACGAGCAGTACTTC.

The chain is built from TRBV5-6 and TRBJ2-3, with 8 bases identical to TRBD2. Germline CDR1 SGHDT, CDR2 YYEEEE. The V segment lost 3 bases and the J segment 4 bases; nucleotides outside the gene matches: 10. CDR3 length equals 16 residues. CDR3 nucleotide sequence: TGTGCCAGCAGCTGGAACCCGGGACTAGTCCCAGATACGCAGTATTTT. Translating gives CASSWNPGLVPDTQYF.

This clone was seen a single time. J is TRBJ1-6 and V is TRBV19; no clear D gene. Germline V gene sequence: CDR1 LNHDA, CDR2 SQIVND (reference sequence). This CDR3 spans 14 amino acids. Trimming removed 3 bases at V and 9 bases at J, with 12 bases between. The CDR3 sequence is CASSMQATSSPLHF. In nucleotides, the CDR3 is TGTGCCAGTAGTATGCAGGCCACGAGTTCACCCCTCCACTTT.